Each of the 8 T cell receptor beta chains below was sequenced from the same sample in a study of CD8+ T cells in alopecia areata. RNA, once extracted, was reverse transcribed into cDNA for use as the sequencing template. Here immunoSEQ multiplex PCR was the method, and the copy in TCRdb shows in-frame clones only, minus some. This table has under 150,000 clones, roughly 50% appearing once. Material: NKG2D-low CD8+ T cells sorted from blood. The receptors were sampled from a human donor with alopecia areata.

This clone was recorded a few times. This chain uses TRBV28 with TRBJ1-3; 7 nucleotides line up with TRBD1. Germline CDR1 reads MDHEN; CDR2 reads SYDVKM. V dropped 4 bases and J dropped 4; count of bases not matched to a gene: 16. The CDR3 has 18 amino acids. DNA for the CDR3: TGTGCCAGCAGTTCTCCCGTTATAAGACAGGGCGACGGAAACACCATATATTTT. This gives the protein CASSSPVIRQGDGNTIYF.

The chain has TRBV5-6 and TRBJ2-7, with D maybe TRBD2 (6 bases). The CDR3 contains 13 residues. From germline, CDR1 is SGHDT and CDR2 YYEEEE. Trimming pared 2 bases from V and 4 bases from J, leaving 10 bases between. CDR3 in amino acids: CASSFGGMYEQYF. The CDR3, as DNA: TGTGCCAGCAGCTTTGGGGGGATGTACGAGCAGTACTTC.

On this clone itself: Other DNA sequences in this specimen translate into the identical CDR3. The chain recombines TRBV29-1 with TRBJ1-1; TRBD1 might be the D (5 bases). This CDR3 comprises 10 residues. The germline gives CDR1 SQVTM, CDR2 ANQGSEA. V was cut by 5 bases and J by 8 bases, with 9 bases left in between. The CDR3 region has the DNA TGCAGCGTTCTCCAGGGCGAAGCTTTCTTT. Translating gives CSVLQGEAFF. Complete variable domain (other parts from reference TRBV29-1 and TRBJ1-1): SAVISQKPSRDICQRGTSLTIQCQVDSQVTMMFWYRQQPGQSLTLIATANQGSEATYESGFVIDKFPISRPNLTFSTLTVSNMSPEDSSIYLCSVLQGEAFFGQGTRLTVV.

The rearrangement uses TRBV23-1 and TRBJ2-4, with D perhaps TRBD1 (6 bases). TRBV23-1 is an open reading frame, and its role is uncertain. The ends were cut back, 3 bases at V and 3 bases at J, with 9 bases in the middle. The CDR3 has 14 residues. The CDR3: CASSQRTDKNIQYF. The CDR3 nucleotides are TGCGCCAGCAGTCAGCGGACAGACAAAAACATTCAGTACTTC.

The J gene is TRBJ2-2, the V gene TRBV30; a possible D gene is TRBD2 (6 bases). CDR3 length: 10 amino acids. From germline, CDR1 is GTSNPN and CDR2 SVGIG (reference sequence). V was trimmed by 8 bases and J by 5 bases, leaving 6 bases between them. The DNA of the CDR3 is TGTGCCCGGGGGACCGGGGAGCTGTTTTTT. Protein product: CARGTGELFF. Based on the CDR3 plus reference TRBV30 and TRBJ2-2, the full variable domain is SQTIHQWPATLVQPVGSPLSLECTVEGTSNPNLYWYRQAAGRGLQLLFYSVGIGQISSEVPQNLSASRPQDRQFILSSKKLLLSDSGFYLCARGTGELFFGEGSRLTVL.

This clone was counted a single time. The rearrangement links TRBV5-1 to TRBJ1-2; D gene uncertain. CDR3 length equals 17 residues. V was pared by 0 bases and J by 2 bases, with 17 bases between. Germline-derived CDR1 and CDR2 are SGHRS and YFSETQ. CDR3 amino acids: CASSLGYLDLDNYGYTF. In DNA, the CDR3 is TGCGCCAGCAGCTTGGGTTACTTAGACCTCGACAACTATGGCTACACCTTC.

This clone has only a few counts. This rearrangement joins TRBV29-1 to TRBJ2-1; 10 nucleotides match TRBD1. J lost 8 bases, V lost 4 bases, and 5 bases had no gene match. Germline CDR1 SQVTM, CDR2 ANQGSEA. The CDR3 totals 13 residues. The CDR3 sequence: CSVGQGAIHEQFF. DNA of the CDR3: TGCAGCGTTGGACAGGGGGCTATCCATGAGCAGTTCTTC.

V gene TRBV29-1 combines with J gene TRBJ1-2; D uncertain. Trimming took off 3 bases at V and 1 base at J, with 9 bases between the two ends. The CDR3 is 13 residues long. Per germline, CDR1 SQVTM and CDR2 ANQGSEA. CDR3 sequence: CSVDGPVNYGYTF. Here the CDR3 DNA reads TGCAGCGTTGATGGCCCGGTTAACTATGGCTACACCTTC.